This is a list of T cell receptor beta chains from one sample in a study of shared clonotypes between healthy human individuals. Produced via immunoSEQ multiplex PCR; TCRdb's table is partial and in-frame only. The sample shows about 580,000 clones, roughly 98% of them seen only once. The sequencing sample was made of naive CD8+ T cells sorted from blood. The receptors were gathered from a man aged 30-40 years in good health. Each CDR3 is given with its conserved first and last residue. D genes are given only for firm matches. Rows give clone size only sometimes, using once, few, many, or a class for an expanded clone.

TRBJ2-1,NA,NA,TRBV10-3,TGTGCCATCAGTGAGTCTGGGCAGGGAGAAACCGGGGATGAGCAGTTCTTC,CAISESGQGETGDEQFF
TRBJ1-4,NA,NA,TRBV18,TGTGCCAGCTCACGGGTTCGGGGAGCAACTAATGAAAAACTGTTTTTT,CASSRVRGATNEKLFF
TRBJ1-2,NA,NA,TRBV19,TGTGCCAGTAGTATAAGGATACACGAGGGCTACACCTTC,CASSIRIHEGYTF
TRBJ2-1,NA,TRBD2,TRBV29-1,TGCAGCGTGGGGGGAACTAGCGGGAGTGGCAATGAGCAGTTCTTC,CSVGGTSGSGNEQFF
TRBJ2-3,NA,TRBD2,TRBV6-5,TGTGCCAGCAGTGCACTAGCGGGAGGCACAGATACGCAGTATTTT,CASSALAGGTDTQYF
TRBJ1-5,few,NA,TRBV28,TGTGCCAGCAGTCCTTTCAATCAGCCCCAGCATTTT,CASSPFNQPQHF
TRBJ2-1,NA,TRBD1,TRBV4-1,TGCGCCAGCAGCCCGACAGGGACCAATGAGCAGTTCTTC,CASSPTGTNEQFF
TRBJ1-2,once,NA,TRBV6-5,TGTGCCAGCAGTTACTCTCAGGGAACAGGAGGCTACACCTTC,CASSYSQGTGGYTF
TRBJ1-2,NA,NA,TRBV6-1,TGTGCCAGCAGTGAAGTCGGCAGCCTTAACTATGGCTACACCTTC,CASSEVGSLNYGYTF
TRBJ2-1,NA,TRBD2,TRBV7-9,TGTGCCAGCAGCAGTTCACTAGCGGGAGTGGGCAATGAGCAGTTCTTC,CASSSSLAGVGNEQFF
TRBJ1-1,NA,NA,TRBV10-2,TGCGCCAGCAGTGAGTCAAGGGTTGCCGGGGATGGTGAGAACACTGAAGCTTTCTTT,CASSESRVAGDGENTEAFF
TRBJ2-7,NA,TRBD1,TRBV27,TGTGCCAGCAGTTTCCAGACAGGGACAGCCTACGAGCAGTACTTC,CASSFQTGTAYEQYF
TRBJ2-1,NA,TRBD2,TRBV28,TGTGCCAGCAGACTAGCGGGAGGGAGCTCCTACAATGAGCAGTTCTTC,CASRLAGGSSYNEQFF
TRBJ2-7,NA,NA,TRBV18,TGTGCCAGCTCACCACCGGTCCGCACTACCGAGCAGTACTTC,CASSPPVRTTEQYF
TRBJ2-7,NA,NA,TRBV9,TGTGCCAGCAGCGTAGCAGCGGCAAGCGGGTACGAGCAGTACTTC,CASSVAAASGYEQYF
TRBJ2-1,NA,TRBD2,TRBV29-1,TGCAGCGTTGCGCCTAGCGGGAGGCCCTACAATGAGCAGTTCTTC,CSVAPSGRPYNEQFF
TRBJ2-7,NA,TRBD2,TRBV11-2,TGTGCCAGCAGCTCGTTTAGCGGGACCACCTACGAGCAGTACTTC,CASSSFSGTTYEQYF
TRBJ2-3,NA,NA,TRBV11-2,TGTGCCAGCAGCTTAGGGGTACTGGGCACAGATACGCAGTATTTT,CASSLGVLGTDTQYF
TRBJ2-7,NA,TRBD1,TRBV19,TGTGCCAGTAGTATTTCTGCCGGGACAGTCTACGAGCAGTACTTC,CASSISAGTVYEQYF
TRBJ2-5,NA,TRBD2,TRBV4-3,TGCGCCAGCAGCCAAGATGAATATTTTTATGCGGGAGGCCAAGAGACCCAGTACTTC,CASSQDEYFYAGGQETQYF
TRBJ2-7,once,TRBD1,TRBV9,TGTGCCAGCAGCGTGACGCTCGGGACAGGATACGAGCAGTACTTC,CASSVTLGTGYEQYF
TRBJ2-1,NA,NA,TRBV5-5,TGTGCCAGCAGCCCCAATAGGGGGACACACAATGAGCAGTTCTTC,CASSPNRGTHNEQFF
TRBJ2-1,NA,TRBD2,TRBV18,TGTGCCAGCTCCCCCGGGACTAAATACAATGAGCAGTTCTTC,CASSPGTKYNEQFF
TRBJ2-7,NA,NA,TRBV2,TGTGCCAGCCGGGACTCCTCCTACGAGCAGTACTTC,CASRDSSYEQYF
TRBJ2-4,NA,NA,TRBV27,TGTGCCAGCAGTTTATCGCGATCCAAAAACATTCAGTACTTC,CASSLSRSKNIQYF
TRBJ2-3,NA,TRBD2,TRBV9,TGTGCCAGCAGCGTAGCGGGAGGGCCTAATACGCAGTATTTT,CASSVAGGPNTQYF
TRBJ2-5,NA,NA,TRBV29-1,TGCAGCGTTGAAACAGGAGAGGTTTGGGAGACCCAGTACTTC,CSVETGEVWETQYF
TRBJ2-7,NA,TRBD2,TRBV6-1,TGTGCCAGCAGTTCGGGGGGTCGATACGAGCAGTACTTC,CASSSGGRYEQYF
TRBJ2-7,few,TRBD1,TRBV6-5,TGTGCCAGCAGTTACACCTGGGACAGATACTACGAGCAGTACTTC,CASSYTWDRYYEQYF
TRBJ1-3,NA,NA,TRBV28,TGTGCCATCGCAGGGAGCTCTGGAAACACCATATATTTT,CAIAGSSGNTIYF
TRBJ2-2,NA,NA,TRBV4-1,TGCGCCAGCAGCCAAGATATCGGTGCAGGGGAGCTGTTTTTT,CASSQDIGAGELFF
TRBJ2-5,NA,TRBD2,TRBV14,TGTGCCAGCAGCCAAGAAGGCACGCTAGCGGGTGGATTTCAAGAGACCCAGTACTTC,CASSQEGTLAGGFQETQYF
TRBJ2-2,NA,NA,TRBV29-1,TGCAGCGTCTCTAGAATGACCGGGGAGCTGTTTTTT,CSVSRMTGELFF
TRBJ2-1,once,TRBD2,TRBV11-2,TGTGCCAGCAGCTTACCATCGGGACTAGCGGATGGCTACAATGAGCAGTTCTTC,CASSLPSGLADGYNEQFF
TRBJ2-1,NA,TRBD2,TRBV11-2,TGTGCCAGCAGCTTAGAGCTGGGACTAGAAGTTGAGCAGTTCTTC,CASSLELGLEVEQFF
TRBJ2-7,NA,NA,TRBV7-9,TGTGCCAGCAGCCCACCAAATACCCTGTCGGGATTCGTGCAGTACTTC,CASSPPNTLSGFVQYF
TRBJ1-5,once,NA,TRBV18,TGTGCCAGCTCACCTGGGTCCCAGCCCCAGCATTTT,CASSPGSQPQHF
TRBJ2-1,NA,TRBD2,TRBV25-1,TGTGCCAGCAGTGAATCCGGGCGGGAGAGTGCCTACAATGAGCAGTTCTTC,CASSESGRESAYNEQFF
TRBJ2-3,NA,NA,TRBV18,TGTGCCAGCTCGCTAAACGGGGGCGGCACAGATACGCAGTATTTT,CASSLNGGGTDTQYF
TRBJ2-1,NA,NA,TRBV29-1,TGCAGCGTTGAGACCTCGGGCCACCTGAAGCAGTTCTTC,CSVETSGHLKQFF
TRBJ2-7,NA,TRBD1,TRBV5-6,TGTGCCAGCAGCTTATGGGACAGGACAAAATACGAGCAGTACTTC,CASSLWDRTKYEQYF
TRBJ2-1,NA,NA,TRBV30,TGTGCCTGGACGGGGGGCGGCGGTGAGCAGTTCTTC,CAWTGGGGEQFF
TRBJ1-1,NA,TRBD1,TRBV29-1,TGCAGCGTAGAGACAGGGGAGAAGACTGAAGCTTTCTTT,CSVETGEKTEAFF
TRBJ2-3,NA,TRBD2,TRBV7-9,TGTGCCAGCAGCTTAGGACTAGCGGGAGTCCCCGGCACAGATACGCAGTATTTT,CASSLGLAGVPGTDTQYF
TRBJ2-1,NA,TRBD2,TRBV13,TGTGCCAGCAGCTCCCTAGCGGGAGCGCGGGGCAATGAGCAGTTCTTC,CASSSLAGARGNEQFF
TRBJ2-3,NA,NA,TRBV7-6,TGTGCCAGCAGCCCCGCGGTTGGACAACGCACAGATACGCAGTATTTT,CASSPAVGQRTDTQYF
TRBJ1-1,NA,NA,TRBV27,TGTGCCAGCAGTTTAGACAGGAGGGGCATGAACACTGAAGCTTTCTTT,CASSLDRRGMNTEAFF
TRBJ2-3,NA,TRBD2,TRBV27,TGTGCCAGCAGTTTATGGGGAGCGGGAGGGACGGATACGCAGTATTTT,CASSLWGAGGTDTQYF
TRBJ2-5,once,NA,TRBV2,TGTGCCAGCAGTCGTGGACTGGAAACTTTACAAGAGACCCAGTACTTC,CASSRGLETLQETQYF
TRBJ2-7,NA,NA,TRBV27,TGTGCCAGCAGACAAGCCTACGAGCAGTACTTC,CASRQAYEQYF
TRBJ2-7,NA,TRBD2,TRBV5-6,TGTGCCAGCAGCTTAGGACTAGCGGGACCGAGCTCCTACGAGCAGTACTTC,CASSLGLAGPSSYEQYF
TRBJ1-1,NA,NA,TRBV7-9,TGTGCCAGCAGCTTCTCAAGCACGAACACTGAAGCTTTCTTT,CASSFSSTNTEAFF
TRBJ2-1,NA,NA,TRBV9,TGTGCCAGCAGCGTAGGAGTTATGGGGGAGCAGTTCTTC,CASSVGVMGEQFF
TRBJ2-7,NA,NA,TRBV29-1,TGCAGCGTTGAAGATCGCGGCAGCTTTGCCCCCTACGAGCAGTACTTC,CSVEDRGSFAPYEQYF
TRBJ2-7,once,NA,TRBV28,TGTGCCAGCGGGTTTTACGAGCAGTACTTC,CASGFYEQYF
TRBJ1-5,NA,TRBD1,TRBV2,TGTGCCAGCAGTGACCTACAGGGGTTTACATCGCCCCAGCATTTT,CASSDLQGFTSPQHF
TRBJ1-5,NA,NA,TRBV2,TGTGCCAGCAGTGTCACATACAATAGCAATCAGCCCCAGCATTTT,CASSVTYNSNQPQHF
TRBJ2-3,NA,NA,TRBV27,TGTGCCAGCAGTTTCGCGGGAAGCACAGATACGCAGTATTTT,CASSFAGSTDTQYF
TRBJ2-1,NA,TRBD2,TRBV13,TGTGCCAGCAGCGAAGGACTAGCGGGAGACAATGAGCAGTTCTTC,CASSEGLAGDNEQFF
TRBJ2-1,NA,NA,TRBV9,TGTGCCAGCAGCGCGAGCGGCGCCTACAATGAGCAGTTCTTC,CASSASGAYNEQFF